A single sample gave rise to the 22 T cell receptor beta chains below, sequenced in a study of shared T cell receptors in the human thymus. Assay: immunoSEQ multiplex PCR; the TCRdb copy retains only in-frame clones and omits some. The data show 550,000 to 800,000 clones, with approximately 83% seen just once and over 0.008% held by the top ten. These data also formed part of another study, on human thymus T cells.

What was sequenced was thymocytes. These receptors came from a girl in the first two years of life with a congenital heart defect.

J is TRBJ1-2 and V is TRBV6-6; tentative D call: TRBD1 (5 bases). Germline values: CDR1 MNHNY, CDR2 SVGAGI (reference sequence). CDR3 length: 15 amino acids. The germline V and J ends were trimmed by 0 bases and 4 bases, with 12 bases remaining between them. CDR3 in DNA: TGTGCCAGCAGTTACTCCGACGGCAGGGCCTATGGCTACACCTTC. This encodes CASSYSDGRAYGYTF.

This clone was counted a single time. The chain links TRBV5-6 to TRBJ1-2, with a weak D call TRBD1 (5 bases). This CDR3 region has 15 residues. Germline CDR1 and CDR2: SGHDT and YYEEEE. Trimming cost V 6 bases and J 12 bases, with 27 bases left between them. DNA of the CDR3: TGTGCCAGCAATCCCAGCCGGGGGATGTCCTTCTCGGACACCTTC. Its protein product is CASNPSRGMSFSDTF. The full variable domain, completed using reference TRBV5-6 and TRBJ1-2, is DAGVTQSPTHLIKTRGQQVTLRCSPKSGHDTVSWYQQALGQGPQFIFQYYEEEERQRGNFPDRFSGHQFPNYSSELNVNALLLGDSALYLCASNPSRGMSFSDTFGSGTRLTVV.

The chain recombines TRBV5-6 with TRBJ1-1; D gene ambiguous. V was clipped by 2 bases and J by 2 bases, with 10 bases between them. The CDR3 consists of 14 residues. The germline CDR1 and CDR2 sequences are SGHDT and YYEEEE. CDR3 loop: CASSFLSVNTEAFF. The CDR3 region has the DNA TGTGCCAGCAGCTTCCTCTCCGTAAACACTGAAGCTTTCTTT. The entire variable domain, with the rest obtained from reference TRBV5-6 and TRBJ1-1, is as follows: DAGVTQSPTHLIKTRGQQVTLRCSPKSGHDTVSWYQQALGQGPQFIFQYYEEEERQRGNFPDRFSGHQFPNYSSELNVNALLLGDSALYLCASSFLSVNTEAFFGQGTRLTVV.

The V call is TRBV6-1, the J call TRBJ2-7; 7 nucleotides line up with TRBD2. The germline V gene has CDR1 MNHNS and CDR2 SASEGT. The V and J ends lost 6 bases and 5 bases, in that order; junction bases with no gene match: 4. CDR3 length equals 12 residues. CDR3 sequence (DNA): TGTGCCAGCAGCATACTAGCGAACGAGCAGTACTTC. Its protein product is CASSILANEQYF.

The chain uses TRBV6-5 and TRBJ1-2, with D possibly matching TRBD1 (5 bases). The CDR3 loop spans 15 amino acids. The germline V and J ends were trimmed by 2 bases and 8 bases, with 18 bases remaining between them. Germline CDR1 reads MNHEY; CDR2 reads SVGAGI. Here the CDR3 DNA reads TGTGCCAGCAGTTACCTAGCGAGCAGGGTCTACGGCTACACCTTC. Encoded protein: CASSYLASRVYGYTF.

This chain links TRBV28 with TRBJ2-7; D remains ambiguous. Germline V gene data show CDR1 as MDHEN and CDR2 as SYDVKM. The CDR3 runs 13 residues. V was cut by 1 base and J by 3 bases, with 7 bases left in between. CDR3 bases: TGTGCCAGCAGTTTATATCAGAACTACGAGCAGTACTTC. Protein: CASSLYQNYEQYF.

The chain employs TRBV4-3 and TRBJ1-1, with D uncertain. V was pared by 3 bases and J by 3 bases, with 8 bases between. Germline CDR1 reads LGHNA; CDR2 reads YSLEER. The CDR3 contains 13 residues. The CDR3 is CASSHDIYTEAFF. DNA for the CDR3: TGCGCCAGCAGCCATGACATCTACACTGAAGCTTTCTTT.

The V gene is TRBV5-6, the J gene TRBJ1-5; TRBD1 matches at 8 bases. The ends lost 4 bases at V and 6 bases at J; junction bases unmatched: 6. The CDR3 is 14 amino acids. Germline V gives CDR1 SGHDT, CDR2 YYEEEE. Here the CDR3 DNA reads TGTGCCAGCAGCCGACAGGGGCAAGGTCAGCCCCAGCATTTT. It encodes CASSRQGQGQPQHF. The full variable domain, rest sourced from reference TRBV5-6 and TRBJ1-5, is DAGVTQSPTHLIKTRGQQVTLRCSPKSGHDTVSWYQQALGQGPQFIFQYYEEEERQRGNFPDRFSGHQFPNYSSELNVNALLLGDSALYLCASSRQGQGQPQHFGDGTRLSIL.

The V call is TRBV10-3, the J call TRBJ2-2, with a possible D match to TRBD1 (6 bases). The ends were cut back, 6 bases at V and 3 bases at J, with 20 bases in the middle. The CDR3 runs 17 residues. CDR1 ENHRY and CDR2 SYGVKD come from the germline V gene. In DNA, the CDR3 is TGTGCCATCAGCCTGACGGCAGGGGTGGTTCACACCGGGGAGCTGTTTTTT. Translated, it gives CAISLTAGVVHTGELFF.

The DNA of the CDR3 is TGCAGCGCCCTCATCTCCGGGACAGGGGTTTTTAGGGACACTGAAGCTTTCTTT. It codes for CSALISGTGVFRDTEAFF. The chain links TRBV29-1 to TRBJ1-1; 10 bases match TRBD1. This CDR3 has 18 residues. Germline V gene data show CDR1 as SQVTM and CDR2 as ANQGSEA. V lost 7 bases to trimming and J lost 3 bases; unmatched junction nucleotides: 20.

The chain carries TRBV25-1 and TRBJ2-7; D call uncertain. The CDR3 consists of 13 residues. V gave up 4 bases and J gave up 5 bases, with 12 bases separating them. Per germline, CDR1 MGHDK and CDR2 SYGVNS. The CDR3 DNA follows: TGTGCCAGCAGTGCCCCTAATCCCCACGAGCAGTACTTC. Translating it yields CASSAPNPHEQYF.

The chain has TRBV18 and TRBJ2-7; D gene uncertain. Trimming removed 0 bases from V and 2 bases from J, with 5 bases in between. Germline V CDR1 and CDR2: KGHSH, LQKENI. The CDR3 is 13 residues long. CDR3 bases: TGTGCCAGCTCACCACCGGCAGCCTACGAGCAGTACTTC. Encoded protein: CASSPPAAYEQYF.

The genes are TRBV5-4 and TRBJ2-7; 10 bases match TRBD1. With V trimmed by 5 bases and J by 6 bases, 5 bases remained unmatched. Looked up from germline, CDR1 is SGHNT and CDR2 is YYREEE (reference sequence). This CDR3 spans 13 amino acids. The chain's CDR3 is CASSPGQGSEQYF. CDR3 nucleotides: TGTGCCAGCAGTCCGGGACAGGGGAGCGAGCAGTACTTC.

The chain joins TRBV5-1 to TRBJ1-1; 7 bases fit TRBD1. V shed 0 bases and J 4 bases; nucleotides not matched to a gene: 9. The CDR3 has 16 residues. Germline CDR1 reads SGHRS; CDR2 reads YFSETQ. The chain's CDR3 is CASSLGGSGGLTEAFF. CDR3 DNA: TGCGCCAGCAGCTTGGGGGGGTCAGGGGGTCTCACTGAAGCTTTCTTT. The whole variable domain, filled in from reference TRBV5-1 and TRBJ1-1, reads KAGVTQTPRYLIKTRGQQVTLSCSPISGHRSVSWYQQTPGQGLQFLFEYFSETQRNKGNFPGRFSGRQFSNSRSEMNVSTLELGDSALYLCASSLGGSGGLTEAFFGQGTRLTVV.

This chain links TRBV6-4 with TRBJ2-7; D is undetermined. The CDR3 sequence is 14 residues long. The V end was cut by 0 bases, the J end by 4 bases, with 10 bases between. Germline CDR1 MRHNA, CDR2 SNTAGT. For the CDR3, the DNA is TGTGCCAGCAGTGACTCGAGTACCCGTTACGAGCAGTACTTC. Translation gives CASSDSSTRYEQYF.

This rearrangement joins TRBV25-1 to TRBJ1-1; no definite D call. V lost 5 bases, J lost 3 bases, and 16 bases lay in between. This CDR3 comprises 15 residues. Germline lookup yields CDR1 MGHDK and CDR2 SYGVNS. CDR3: CASSPRGWQDTEAFF. CDR3 coding DNA: TGTGCCAGCAGTCCGAGAGGATGGCAAGACACTGAAGCTTTCTTT.

This chain links TRBV28 with TRBJ2-5; possible D gene TRBD2, 6 bases. Looked up from germline, CDR1 is MDHEN and CDR2 is SYDVKM. The CDR3 length is 18 residues. V shed 8 bases and J shed 5 bases, with 30 bases lying between them. As DNA, the CDR3 is TGTGCCAGCCGTTCCTTAGATCGGAGGGCAAAAAGGGGTGAGACCCAGTACTTC. Translation gives CASRSLDRRAKRGETQYF.

The chain is built from TRBV27 and TRBJ1-1, with 8 bases lining up with TRBD1. The V segment lost 4 bases and the J segment 6 bases; nucleotides outside the gene matches: 4. This CDR3 region has 13 residues. Germline V lookup: CDR1 MNHEY, CDR2 SMNVEV (reference sequence). The CDR3 DNA is TGTGCCAGCAGTTCTGACAGGGGCGCTGAAGCTTTCTTT. Translation: CASSSDRGAEAFF.

The chain employs TRBV19 and TRBJ2-7; 7 bases are shared with TRBD1. Germline assignment: CDR1 LNHDA and CDR2 SQIVND (reference sequence). Trimming at V came to 3 bases and at J to 4 bases, leaving 6 bases not matched to a gene. The CDR3 length is 14 residues. This chain's CDR3 is CASSIGAGGYEQYF. DNA of the CDR3: TGTGCCAGTAGTATCGGTGCAGGGGGATACGAGCAGTACTTC. The full variable domain, completed using reference TRBV19 and TRBJ2-7, is DGGITQSPKYLFRKEGQNVTLSCEQNLNHDAMYWYRQDPGQGLRLIYYSQIVNDFQKGDIAEGYSVSREKKESFPLTVTSAQKNPTAFYLCASSIGAGGYEQYFGPGTRLTVT.

V gene TRBV6-5 combines with J gene TRBJ2-3; 9 nucleotides align to TRBD1. V lost 6 bases and J lost 6; bases outside the gene matches: 10. Germline V gene data show CDR1 as MNHEY and CDR2 as SVGAGI. The CDR3 is 15 residues long. The DNA of the CDR3 is TGTGCCAGCAGCCAAGACAGGGGGTTATTGGATACGCAGTATTTT. It specifies CASSQDRGLLDTQYF.

V is TRBV27 and J is TRBJ1-1; a weak D match, TRBD1 (6 bases). The CDR3 covers 12 residues. V shed 6 bases and J shed 7 bases, with 12 bases lying between them. Germline values: CDR1 MNHEY, CDR2 SMNVEV (reference sequence). CDR3 region: CASRPQGGEAFF. DNA for the CDR3: TGTGCCAGCAGGCCACAGGGTGGTGAAGCTTTCTTT.

This clone appeared a single time. The rearrangement uses TRBV28 and TRBJ2-5, with 12 bases aligning to TRBD2. Germline CDR1 and CDR2: MDHEN and SYDVKM. The CDR3 spans 17 residues. J gave up 2 bases and V 7 bases, and 11 bases lay outside the gene matches. CDR3 in amino acids: CASTYRCTSGGQETQYF. The CDR3 DNA reads as TGTGCCAGCACCTACCGGTGTACTAGCGGGGGGCAAGAGACCCAGTACTTC.